This section outlines one TCR beta chain sequence together with its context. This sample was included in a study of blood T cell repertoires in COVID-19. V gave up 2 bases and J gave up 2 bases, with 11 bases separating them. Germline V gene lookup returns CDR1 SGHTA and CDR2 FQGTGA. The length of the CDR3 is 15 residues. Repertoires were generated with immunoSEQ multiplex PCR, while TCRdb's copy carries only in-frame clones and drops some. The table records about 140,000 clones, about 83% of them present only once. The source is a human donor in a cohort sampled during active COVID-19. What was sequenced was peripheral blood. This chain uses TRBV7-3 with TRBJ2-3, with D possibly TRBD2 on 5 matching bases. Written as DNA, the CDR3 is TGTGCCAGCAGCTTAGTAGCGCTAGACACAGATACGCAGTATTTT. Protein product: CASSLVALDTDTQYF.